This record covers a single T cell receptor beta chain. Its antigen is undetermined. This specimen comes from a study of cytomegalovirus exposure and HLA in healthy donors. Study summary: One earlier analysis, a look at about 179 million T cells, found more than 100 million unique TCR beta sequences.

13 Jbeta primers and 60 Vbeta primers were used for the PCR. Profiling relied on immunoSEQ multiplex PCR, and the TCRdb table lists in-frame clones only, not all of them. The sample lists about 150,000 clones; roughly 70% were seen once. The CDR3 extends over 15 amino acids. Germline lookup yields CDR1 MRHNA and CDR2 SNTAGT. With 5 bases clipped from V and 2 bases from J, the junction kept 8 bases outside the gene matches. Overall study findings and caveats: Reports showed the classifier diagnosing cytomegalovirus status with high specificity and sensitivity.

The gene calls are TRBV6-4 and TRBJ1-2, with 7 bases that match TRBD1. The sequenced material came from PBMCs. The receptor comes from a woman aged 40 to 49 in good health and CMV-seronegative. The CDR3 DNA reads as TGTGCCAGCAGTCCCGGGACAGACTTAAACTATGGCTACACCTTC. Translating gives CASSPGTDLNYGYTF.